This TCR beta chain was sequenced in a study of graft-versus-host responses after intestinal transplantation. TCRdb keeps only in-frame clones here, not all; method: immunoSEQ multiplex PCR. The data show thousands of clones, just under 95% seen once. This clone was recorded only once. Its antigen is still unknown. At the DNA level, this CDR3 is encoded by other sequences in the same sample as well. Study findings and constraints: Levels of circulating GvH clones at their peak were associated with early post-transplant HvG declines.

Germline CDR1 is SGHNT and CDR2 is YYREEE (reference sequence). The junction had 12 bases not matched to a gene; V was cut back by 6 bases and J by 4 bases. The CDR3 has 16 amino acids. This chain joins TRBV5-4 and TRBJ2-4, with 8 bases lining up with TRBD1. The sequence was obtained from a human patient who received an intestinal transplant, so some T cells may come from the graft donor. Here the sequenced sample was PBMCs, taken 30 to 31 days after intestinal transplant. The CDR3 spells CASTDTGGFAKNIQYF. In DNA form, the CDR3 reads TGTGCCAGCACCGATACAGGGGGATTCGCTAAAAACATTCAGTACTTC.